The rows below give T cell receptor beta chains drawn from one sample of a study of T cells in Graves' hyperthyroidism and ophthalmopathy. One entry per CDR3 protein, called by TCRdb with MiXCR from the multiplex PCR reads. This table holds over 250,000 distinct CDR3 sequences, approximately 14% found once. The specimen was blood. The source of these receptors is a woman aged 40 to 50 with Graves' ophthalmopathy. Each CDR3 is given with its conserved first and last residue. A D gene is named only where the DNA matches it firmly. Clone size is not always given. Where it is, it says once, few, many or a class for expanded clones.

.	TRBD1	TRBJ2-7	TRBV12-5	CASGGTGQDYEQYF	TGTGCTAGTGGCGGGACAGGACAAGACTACGAGCAGTACTTC
many	TRBD2	TRBJ2-7	TRBV6-1	CASSERLAGVGQYF	TGTGCCAGCAGTGAACGACTAGCGGGAGTTGGGCAGTACTTC
.	TRBD2	TRBJ2-1	TRBV7-9	CASSLFGGTSDEQFF	TGTGCCAGCAGCTTATTCGGCGGGACTAGCGATGAGCAGTTCTTC
many	.	TRBJ2-3	TRBV30	CAWTIGQPTDTQYF	TGTGCCTGGACCATTGGACAGCCCACAGATACGCAGTATTTT
many	.	TRBJ2-7	TRBV27	CASSSYGSSYEQYF	TGTGCCAGCAGCTCTTACGGGAGCTCCTACGAGCAGTACTTC
few	.	TRBJ1-1	TRBV19	CASSSRGGSYSTEAFF	TGTGCCAGTAGTTCAAGGGGGGGCAGCTACAGTACTGAAGCTTTCTTT
few	.	TRBJ1-6	TRBV20-1	CSTSPWTQVRSPLHF	TGCAGTACAAGTCCGTGGACGCAAGTCCGATCACCCCTCCACTTT
many	.	TRBJ2-3	TRBV11-3	CASSPRQFTDTQYF	TGTGCCAGCAGCCCTCGACAGTTCACAGATACGCAGTATTTT
many	.	TRBJ2-7	TRBV5-5	CASSLGWIESTYEQYF	TGTGCCAGCAGCTTGGGGTGGATCGAAAGTACCTACGAGCAGTACTTC
.	.	TRBJ2-1	TRBV20-1	CSARVREREQFF	TGCAGTGCTAGAGTCAGGGAGCGGGAGCAGTTCTTC
many	.	TRBJ2-7	TRBV6-1	CASSYAHSYEQYF	TGTGCCAGCAGTTATGCCCACTCCTACGAGCAGTACTTC
many	.	TRBJ2-3	TRBV7-2	CASSLGSSYTDTQYF	TGTGCCAGCAGCTTAGGGTCCTCTTACACAGATACGCAGTATTTT
many	.	TRBJ2-5	TRBV3-1	CASSQDLAASTETQYF	TGTGCCAGCAGCCAAGATCTGGCGGCTAGCACAGAGACCCAGTACTTC
.	TRBD1	TRBJ1-1	TRBV27	CASSSTNLGTGVGTEAFF	TGTGCCAGCAGTTCGACAAACCTCGGGACAGGGGTCGGGACTGAAGCTTTCTTT
.	TRBD2	TRBJ2-3	TRBV11-3	CASSSDSGSGGAGDTQYF	TGTGCCAGCAGCAGTGACTCGGGTAGCGGGGGGGCAGGAGATACGCAGTATTTT
many	.	TRBJ1-3	TRBV6-1	CASSESLGPGSGNTIYF	TGTGCCAGCAGTGAAAGTCTTGGTCCGGGCTCTGGAAACACCATATATTTT